Listed here are 12 T cell receptor beta chains from one sample, sequenced in a study of blood T cell repertoires in COVID-19. The method was immunoSEQ multiplex PCR; TCRdb's version includes in-frame clones alone and lacks a portion of them. The sample contains over 150,000 clones, about 85% of which appear only once. Sample: peripheral blood. Receptors were obtained from a woman of 80 years or more with COVID-19, enrolled during active disease.

The chain recombines TRBV5-1 with TRBJ2-1; possibly TRBD2 for D (6 bases). The germline CDR1 and CDR2 sequences are SGHRS and YFSETQ. V was cut by 0 bases and J by 8 bases, with 24 bases left in between. This CDR3 spans 18 amino acids. The CDR3 DNA reads TGCGCCAGCAGCTTGGGGGGGAGTTGGCGGAGGGCCGCCCATGAGCAGTTCTTC. Its translation is CASSLGGSWRRAAHEQFF.

This sequence joins TRBV28 and TRBJ2-7; possible D gene TRBD2, 5 bases. CDR1 and CDR2 (germline): MDHEN, SYDVKM. Trimming shortened V by 9 bases and J by 1 base, and 16 bases separated the two germline ends. This CDR3 spans 14 amino acids. The CDR3, as DNA: TGTGCCAGTGCTCCGGGCGGGTTATCCTACGAGCAGTACTTC. Protein: CASAPGGLSYEQYF. Full variable domain (rest looked up from reference TRBV28 and TRBJ2-7): DVKVTQSSRYLVKRTGEKVFLECVQDMDHENMFWYRQDPGLGLRLIYFSYDVKMKEKGDIPEGYSVSREKKERFSLILESASTNQTSMYLCASAPGGLSYEQYFGPGTRLTVT.

J is TRBJ1-1 and V is TRBV9, with 7 bases aligning to TRBD1. Germline loops: CDR1 SGDLS, CDR2 YYNGEE. The CDR3 contains 15 residues. Trimming removed 4 bases from V and 4 bases from J; junction bases left unmatched: 10. The CDR3 DNA reads TGTGCCAGCAGCCCGACAGGGTTTTGGGTCACTGAAGCTTTCTTT. Amino acid sequence: CASSPTGFWVTEAFF.

This chain connects TRBV11-2 to TRBJ1-1; D unclear. CDR1 SGHAT and CDR2 FQNNGV come from the germline V gene. The CDR3 is made up of 14 amino acids. The V end lost 2 bases, the J end lost 1 base, and 8 bases lay between the germline ends. The CDR3 reads CASSLTSGNTEAFF. The CDR3 bases are TGTGCCAGCAGCTTAACGTCAGGGAACACTGAAGCTTTCTTT. Drawing the rest from reference TRBV11-2 and TRBJ1-1, the complete variable domain is EAGVAQSPRYKIIEKRQSVAFWCNPISGHATLYWYQQILGQGPKLLIQFQNNGVVDDSQLPKDRFSAERLKGVDSTLKIQPAKLEDSAVYLCASSLTSGNTEAFFGQGTRLTVV.

This clone was detected only once. The genes are TRBV12-3 or TRBV12-4 and TRBJ1-1; D unclear. Trimming took 6 bases from V and 8 from J, leaving 16 bases between them. The CDR3 totals 13 residues. The DNA of the CDR3 is TGTGCCAGCAGGGAAGGTAGCTCGACGGAAGCTTTCTTT. This translates into CASREGSSTEAFF.

This rearrangement joins TRBV4-1 to TRBJ1-2, with no clear D. CDR1 is MGHRA, CDR2 YSYEKL, per germline. V shed 9 bases and J shed 8 bases, with 13 bases lying between them. The CDR3 loop spans 11 amino acids. CDR3 loop: CASFYLKGYTF. The CDR3 nucleotides read TGCGCCAGTTTTTACCTAAAGGGCTACACCTTC.

The V gene is TRBV6-5, the J gene TRBJ1-3; 7 positions match TRBD1. The CDR3 extends over 14 amino acids. V was clipped by 6 bases and J by 2 bases; unmatched bases: 4. CDR1 and CDR2 from the germline V gene are MNHEY and SVGAGI. The CDR3 here is CASRPGGTGNTIYF. CDR3 coding DNA: TGTGCCAGCAGACCAGGGGGAACTGGAAACACCATATATTTT.

This clone was picked up one time. The chain employs TRBV7-8 and TRBJ2-2, with TRBD2 matching over 7 bases. This CDR3 contains 14 residues. V dropped 8 bases and J dropped 7; count of bases not matched to a gene: 10. Germline V gives CDR1 SGHVS, CDR2 FQNEAQ. The CDR3, as DNA: TGTGCCAGCGCCACCTGGGGGGGAAGCGGGGAGCTGTTTTTT. This translates into CASATWGGSGELFF.

The chain is built from TRBV29-1 and TRBJ2-5, with TRBD1 matching over 8 bases. Trimming took 1 base from V and 1 from J; bases not matched to a gene: 14. Germline lookup yields CDR1 SQVTM and CDR2 ANQGSEA. This CDR3 is 18 amino acids long. CDR3 amino acids: CSVEGPGQAKNFQETQYF. CDR3 in DNA: TGCAGCGTTGAAGGTCCGGGACAGGCTAAGAATTTCCAAGAGACCCAGTACTTC.

This clone appeared once. Other nucleotide sequences in the sample specify the same CDR3. This chain joins TRBV20-1 and TRBJ1-2; 8 nucleotides match TRBD1. Losses at the gene ends were 6 bases for V and 3 bases for J; bases not matched to a gene: 0. The CDR3 sequence is 11 residues long. Germline lookup yields CDR1 DFQATT and CDR2 SNEGSKA (reference sequence). CDR3 residues: CSATGDYGYTF. The CDR3 coding sequence is TGCAGTGCGACAGGGGACTATGGCTACACCTTC.

This chain joins TRBV20-1 and TRBJ1-1, with 8 bases that match TRBD1. The germline V gene encodes CDR1 DFQATT and CDR2 SNEGSKA (reference sequence). With 3 bases clipped from V and 2 bases from J, the junction kept 8 bases outside the gene matches. The CDR3 is made up of 15 amino acids. The CDR3 loop is CSASRVTGANTEAFF. The CDR3 coding sequence is TGCAGTGCTAGTCGGGTGACAGGGGCTAACACTGAAGCTTTCTTT.

In its sample, this clone was seen once. The rearrangement uses TRBV5-4 and TRBJ2-1; 9 nucleotides line up with TRBD2. In germline, CDR1 is SGHNT, CDR2 YYREEE (reference sequence). Germline trimming cut 4 bases from V and 15 bases from J; bases unmatched to any gene: 11. This CDR3 region has 13 residues. CDR3 in amino acids: CASSPGGGRAPFF. CDR3 DNA sequence: TGTGCCAGCAGCCCGGGGGGCGGGAGGGCACCGTTCTTC.